This T cell receptor (beta chain) came from a study of CD8 T cells in Susac syndrome. Across the whole study: When blood was drawn, patients with Susac syndrome were on intravenous immunoglobulin alone, on corticosteroids, or therapy-naive.

Sequencing of TCR beta was performed on blood CD8+ and CD4+ T cells. It was with random hexamers that 0.5 to 1 ug RNA was reverse transcribed. Multiplex immunoSEQ PCR targeted 54 Vbeta and 13 Jbeta TCR beta segments. From the immunoSEQ multiplex PCR reads, TCRdb called clonotypes with MiXCR, one entry per CDR3 protein. The sample holds some 200,000 distinct CDR3 sequences, approximately 94% seen once. This clonotype was obtained from a human donor with Susac syndrome. The sequenced sample was CD4+ T cells from PBMCs.

As DNA, the CDR3 is TGTGCCAGCAGAGAGACAGGGGATGGCTACACCTTC. Translation gives CASRETGDGYTF. The chain links TRBV2 to TRBJ1-2; TRBD1 matches 8 bases. CDR1 and CDR2 (germline): SNHLY, FYNNEI. This CDR3 spans 12 amino acids. V lost 6 bases and J lost 6; bases outside the gene matches: 3.